These 20 T cell receptor beta chains were all obtained from the same sample, sequenced in a study of blood T cell repertoires in COVID-19. Generated by immunoSEQ multiplex PCR, the TCRdb table keeps only in-frame clones and is missing some. The table lists under 200,000 clones, about 83% of them singletons, with around 7.7% in the top ten. Material for sequencing was peripheral blood. These receptors all come from a middle-aged man who had recovered from COVID-19.

This rearrangement joins TRBV5-1 to TRBJ2-7, with D perhaps matching TRBD2 (5 bases). The CDR3 spans 13 residues. V was shortened by 2 bases and J by 2 bases, with 8 bases between the two germline ends. Germline V CDR1 and CDR2: SGHRS, YFSETQ. In nucleotides, the CDR3 is TGCGCCAGCAGCTTTGGCGGGCCCTACGAGCAGTACTTC. Protein product: CASSFGGPYEQYF. Filled out from reference TRBV5-1 and TRBJ2-7, the complete variable domain reads KAGVTQTPRYLIKTRGQQVTLSCSPISGHRSVSWYQQTPGQGLQFLFEYFSETQRNKGNFPGRFSGRQFSNSRSEMNVSTLELGDSALYLCASSFGGPYEQYFGPGTRLTVT.

This rearrangement joins TRBV6-2 or TRBV6-3 to TRBJ2-1, with 14 nucleotides matching TRBD2. This CDR3 has 13 residues. V was pared by 4 bases and J by 10 bases, with 0 bases of the junction left unmatched. Germline CDR1 and CDR2: MNHEY and SVGEGT. The chain's CDR3 is CASSWTSGREQFF. Here the CDR3 DNA reads TGTGCCAGCAGTTGGACTAGCGGGAGGGAGCAGTTCTTC.

This clone occurred once. The J gene is TRBJ1-6, the V gene TRBV11-3; 8 bases align to TRBD1. Germline V gene lookup returns CDR1 SGHNT and CDR2 YENEEA. This CDR3 spans 14 amino acids. V trimming: 0 bases; J trimming: 10 bases; junction bases outside the gene matches: 2. For the CDR3, the DNA is TGTGCCAGCAGCTTAGACAGGGGGCGGTCACCCCTCCACTTT. Protein sequence: CASSLDRGRSPLHF.

The chain links TRBV27 to TRBJ1-5, with TRBD1 identical over 10 bases. Looked up from germline, CDR1 is MNHEY and CDR2 is SMNVEV (reference sequence). This CDR3 spans 15 amino acids. J lost 5 bases, V lost 6 bases, and 7 bases had no gene match. This CDR3 is CASRPEGQGYQPQHF. CDR3 DNA sequence: TGTGCCAGCAGGCCGGAGGGACAGGGGTATCAGCCCCAGCATTTT.

The CDR3 DNA is TGTGCCAGCAGGCGCTCAGGATACGAGCAGTACTTC. Amino acid sequence: CASRRSGYEQYF. The rearrangement links TRBV7-9 to TRBJ2-7; no clear D. The CDR3 is made up of 12 amino acids. The V end lost 6 bases, the J end lost 4 bases, and 10 bases lay between the germline ends. CDR1 SEHNR and CDR2 FQNEAQ come from the germline V gene (reference sequence). Combining the CDR3 with reference TRBV7-9 and TRBJ2-7 gives the whole variable domain DTGVSQNPRHKITKRGQNVTFRCDPISEHNRLYWYRQTLGQGPEFLTYFQNEAQLEKSRLLSDRFSAERPKGSFSTLEIQRTEQGDSAMYLCASRRSGYEQYFGPGTRLTVT.

The chain couples TRBV5-6 to TRBJ2-5, with 7 bases matching TRBD1. Germline CDR1 SGHDT, CDR2 YYEEEE. The CDR3 is 13 amino acids. Trimming cost V 3 bases and J 1 base; bases outside gene matches: 0. The CDR3 DNA is TGTGCCAGCAGCTGGACAGGCCAAGAGACCCAGTACTTC. It encodes CASSWTGQETQYF.

The V gene is TRBV19, the J gene TRBJ1-2, with a weak D call TRBD1 (6 bases). Germline values: CDR1 LNHDA, CDR2 SQIVND (reference sequence). The CDR3 loop spans 15 amino acids. Trimming took 6 bases from V and 4 from J, leaving 18 bases between them. CDR3 nucleotide sequence: TGTGCCAGTAGGATGCAGGGGATGAGCGTCTATGGCTACACCTTC. It specifies CASRMQGMSVYGYTF.

The genes are TRBV11-2 and TRBJ2-5, with 8 bases fitting TRBD1. Germline CDR1 and CDR2: SGHAT and FQNNGV. The CDR3 is 15 amino acids. V was clipped by 0 bases and J by 5 bases; unmatched bases: 5. DNA for the CDR3: TGTGCCAGCAGCTTAGAGGGGACAGGCTTGGAGACCCAGTACTTC. Amino acids: CASSLEGTGLETQYF.

V usage is TRBV27 and J usage is TRBJ2-3; 10 nucleotides agree with TRBD2. The trim removed 0 bases at V and 4 bases at J, leaving 7 bases unmatched. The CDR3 consists of 17 residues. Germline assignment: CDR1 MNHEY and CDR2 SMNVEV (reference sequence). CDR3 sequence (DNA): TGTGCCAGCAGTTTATCGATAATAGCGGGAGGCGCAGATACGCAGTATTTT. Translating it yields CASSLSIIAGGADTQYF.

This chain connects TRBV14 to TRBJ2-7; the match to TRBD2 covers 9 bases. V trimming: 3 bases; J trimming: 7 bases; junction bases outside the gene matches: 13. The CDR3 runs to 16 residues. Germline CDR1 and CDR2: SGHDN and FVKESK. CDR3 region: CASSQGAGGPLREQYF. Written as DNA, the CDR3 is TGTGCCAGCAGCCAGGGGGCGGGAGGGCCTTTACGTGAGCAGTACTTC.

This chain connects TRBV15 to TRBJ1-4, with TRBD1 identical over 8 bases. CDR3 size: 15 residues. Losses at the gene ends were 1 base for V and 6 bases for J; bases not matched to a gene: 4. Germline values: CDR1 LNHNV, CDR2 YYDKDF (reference sequence). CDR3 loop: CATSRGGTGYEKLFF. DNA of the CDR3: TGTGCCACCAGCAGAGGCGGGACAGGATATGAAAAACTGTTTTTT.

V and J are TRBV6-5 and TRBJ2-6; D remains unclear. V dropped 0 bases and J dropped 1 base, with 7 bases sitting between them. Per the germline V gene, CDR1 is MNHEY and CDR2 is SVGAGI. This CDR3 comprises 16 residues. The CDR3 DNA follows: TGTGCCAGCAGTTACTCGTGGCAATCTGGGGCCAACGTCCTGACTTTC. Protein: CASSYSWQSGANVLTF.

V usage is TRBV19 and J usage is TRBJ1-1; D call uncertain. V was clipped by 1 base and J by 3 bases, with 6 bases between them. The CDR3 runs to 13 residues. Per germline, CDR1 LNHDA and CDR2 SQIVND (reference sequence). This CDR3 is CASSIGSYTEAFF. In DNA, the CDR3 is TGTGCCAGTAGTATAGGCAGTTACACTGAAGCTTTCTTT. Together with reference TRBV19 and TRBJ1-1, the CDR3 gives the full variable domain: DGGITQSPKYLFRKEGQNVTLSCEQNLNHDAMYWYRQDPGQGLRLIYYSQIVNDFQKGDIAEGYSVSREKKESFPLTVTSAQKNPTAFYLCASSIGSYTEAFFGQGTRLTVV.

The chain employs TRBV6-5 and TRBJ2-1; the match to TRBD2 covers 10 bases. The CDR3 totals 14 residues. Trimming took 11 bases from V and 3 from J; bases not matched to a gene: 7. Germline-derived CDR1 and CDR2 are MNHEY and SVGAGI. DNA for the CDR3: TGTGCCGCCAGCCTAGCGGGGGTCTACAATGAGCAGTTCTTC. Its translation is CAASLAGVYNEQFF.

The chain couples TRBV18 to TRBJ2-2, with 14 bases lining up with TRBD2. Germline CDR1 KGHSH, CDR2 LQKENI. The CDR3 has 18 amino acids. J lost 3 bases, V lost 4 bases, and 7 bases had no gene match. CDR3 in amino acids: CASSHWGLAGVDTGELFF. CDR3 in DNA: TGTGCCAGCTCACACTGGGGACTAGCGGGAGTAGACACCGGGGAGCTGTTTTTT. Combining the CDR3 with reference TRBV18 and TRBJ2-2 gives the whole variable domain NAGVMQNPRHLVRRRGQEARLRCSPMKGHSHVYWYRQLPEEGLKFMVYLQKENIIDESGMPKERFSAEFPKEGPSILRIQQVVRGDSAAYFCASSHWGLAGVDTGELFFGEGSRLTVL.

The rearrangement uses TRBV3-1 (or the pseudogene TRBV3-2) and TRBJ2-2, with D uncertain. Trimming left V 6 bases short and J 5 bases short, with 7 bases between. CDR3 length: 12 amino acids. Germline loops: CDR1 LGHDT, CDR2 YNNKEL (reference sequence). The DNA for the CDR3 is TGTGCCAGCAGATACACAACCGGGGAGCTGTTTTTT. Amino acid sequence: CASRYTTGELFF.

This chain joins TRBV7-2 and TRBJ2-2; 8 bases fit TRBD2. V gave up 5 bases and J gave up 8 bases; unmatched junction bases: 7. Germline V gene data show CDR1 as SGHTA and CDR2 as FQGNSA. CDR3 length: 14 amino acids. The CDR3 sequence: CASSLSGIRGELFF. The CDR3 DNA sequence: TGTGCCAGCAGCCTTAGCGGGATACGAGGGGAGCTGTTTTTT.

The chain is built from TRBV9 and TRBJ2-1; 12 bases match TRBD2. Germline CDR1 and CDR2: SGDLS and YYNGEE. This CDR3 has 14 amino acids. V lost 8 bases to trimming and J lost 6 bases; unmatched junction nucleotides: 6. The CDR3 here is CASQASGGANEQFF. The DNA for the CDR3 is TGTGCCAGTCAAGCTAGCGGGGGGGCCAATGAGCAGTTCTTC. The full variable domain, completed using reference TRBV9 and TRBJ2-1, is DSGVTQTPKHLITATGQRVTLRCSPRSGDLSVYWYQQSLDQGLQFLIQYYNGEERAKGNILERFSAQQFPDLHSELNLSSLELGDSALYFCASQASGGANEQFFGPGTRLTVL.

The rearrangement joins TRBV7-2 to TRBJ1-6; D ambiguous. CDR3 length equals 13 residues. Germline CDR1 and CDR2: SGHTA and FQGNSA. V lost 4 bases to trimming and J lost 8 bases, with 9 bases between them. Here the CDR3 DNA reads TGTGCCAGCAGCTCAAATCAGGATTCACCCCTCCACTTT. Translation: CASSSNQDSPLHF.

This clone was counted once. The gene calls are TRBV13 and TRBJ2-7; weak D call: TRBD1 (6 bases). Trimming removed 5 bases from V and 0 bases from J, with 11 bases in between. CDR3 length equals 14 residues. Germline V gene sequence: CDR1 PRHDT, CDR2 FYEKMQ (reference sequence). CDR3 bases: TGTGCCAGCAGCATCAGGGGAAGCTCCTACGAGCAGTACTTC. It specifies CASSIRGSSYEQYF.